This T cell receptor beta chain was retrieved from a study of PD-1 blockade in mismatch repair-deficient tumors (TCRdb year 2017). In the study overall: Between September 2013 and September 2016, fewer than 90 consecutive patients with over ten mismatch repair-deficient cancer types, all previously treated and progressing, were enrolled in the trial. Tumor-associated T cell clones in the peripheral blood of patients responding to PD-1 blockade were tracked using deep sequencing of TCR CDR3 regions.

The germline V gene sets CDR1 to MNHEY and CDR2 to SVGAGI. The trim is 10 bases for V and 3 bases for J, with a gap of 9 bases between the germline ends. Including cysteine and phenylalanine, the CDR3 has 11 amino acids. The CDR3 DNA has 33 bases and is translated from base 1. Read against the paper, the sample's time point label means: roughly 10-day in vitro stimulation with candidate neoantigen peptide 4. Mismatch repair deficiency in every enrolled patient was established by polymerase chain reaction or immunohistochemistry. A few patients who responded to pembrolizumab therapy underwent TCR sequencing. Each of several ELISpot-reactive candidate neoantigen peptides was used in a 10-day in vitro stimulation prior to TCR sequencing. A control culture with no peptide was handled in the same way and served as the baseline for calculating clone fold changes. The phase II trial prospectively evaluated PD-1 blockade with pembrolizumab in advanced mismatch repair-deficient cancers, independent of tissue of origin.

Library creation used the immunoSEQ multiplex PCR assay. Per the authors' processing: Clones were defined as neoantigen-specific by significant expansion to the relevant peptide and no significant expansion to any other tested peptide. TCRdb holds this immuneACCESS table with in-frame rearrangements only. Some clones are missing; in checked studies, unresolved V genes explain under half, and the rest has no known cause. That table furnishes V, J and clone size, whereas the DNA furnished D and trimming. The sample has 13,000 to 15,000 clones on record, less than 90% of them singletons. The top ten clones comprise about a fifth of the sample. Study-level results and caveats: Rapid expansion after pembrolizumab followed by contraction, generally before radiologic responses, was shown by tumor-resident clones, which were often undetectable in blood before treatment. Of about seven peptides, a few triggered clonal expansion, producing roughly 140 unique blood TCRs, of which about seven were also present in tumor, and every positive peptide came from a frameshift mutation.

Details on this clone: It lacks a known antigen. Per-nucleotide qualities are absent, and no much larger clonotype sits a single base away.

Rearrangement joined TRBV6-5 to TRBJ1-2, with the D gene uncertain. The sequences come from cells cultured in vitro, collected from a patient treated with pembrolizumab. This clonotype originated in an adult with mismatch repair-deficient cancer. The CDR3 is CATSTDYGYTF. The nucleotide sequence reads TGTGCCACTTCGACGGACTATGGCTACACCTTC.